The present T cell receptor beta chain was sequenced within a study of long-term antiretroviral therapy in people with HIV. V was pared by 4 bases and J by 5 bases, with 8 bases between. Germline assignment: CDR1 MGHDK and CDR2 SYGVNS. CDR3 length equals 13 residues. The authors ran the immunoSEQ assay, v3.0, at survey level. Sequencing aimed to cover roughly 40,000-50,000 T-cell genomes per sample. Some clones are missing from TCRdb's copy, which holds only in-frame ones; the method was immunoSEQ multiplex PCR. The sample holds 30,000 to 45,000 clones; 75% to 85% are singletons and the top ten take approximately 5.5%. Notes on this clone: Its antigen remains unknown.

Notes on the study in general: Clonotypes expanded prior to ART showed repertoire dominance at all sampled time points. Control repertoires displayed wider CDR3 length ranges than the HIV repertoires.

Treatment for all HIV-infected participants took place in the United States. This chain uses TRBV25-1 with TRBJ2-2, with TRBD2 as a possible D gene (5 bases). This specimen was unsorted PBMCs, taken 3.4 years after starting antiretroviral therapy. This TCR derives from a man aged 30 to 45 with HIV. CDR3 amino acids: CASSVRETGELFF. Written as DNA, the CDR3 is TGTGCCAGCAGTGTTAGGGAGACCGGGGAGCTGTTTTTT.